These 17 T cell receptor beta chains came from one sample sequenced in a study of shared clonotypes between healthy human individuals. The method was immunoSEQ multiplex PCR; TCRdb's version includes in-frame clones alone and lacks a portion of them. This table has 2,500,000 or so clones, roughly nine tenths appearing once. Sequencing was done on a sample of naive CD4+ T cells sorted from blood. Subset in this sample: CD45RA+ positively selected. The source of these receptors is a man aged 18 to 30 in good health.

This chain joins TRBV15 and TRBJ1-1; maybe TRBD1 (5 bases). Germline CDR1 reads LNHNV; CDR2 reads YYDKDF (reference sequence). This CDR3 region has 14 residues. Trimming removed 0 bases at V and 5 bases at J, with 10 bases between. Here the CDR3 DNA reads TGTGCCACCAGCAGAGATGGGGCGAGGACTGAAGCTTTCTTT. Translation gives CATSRDGARTEAFF.

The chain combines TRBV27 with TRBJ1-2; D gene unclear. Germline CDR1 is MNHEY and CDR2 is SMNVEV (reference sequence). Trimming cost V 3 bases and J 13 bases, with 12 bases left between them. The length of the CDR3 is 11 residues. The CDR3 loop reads CASSFLGSLTF. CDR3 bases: TGTGCCAGCAGTTTCCTGGGCTCGCTCACCTTC.

The CDR3 loop reads CASSLTTGGEKLFF. CDR3 DNA: TGTGCCAGCAGTTTAACCACCGGGGGTGAAAAACTGTTTTTT. J is TRBJ1-4 and V is TRBV28; perhaps TRBD1 as D (5 bases). This CDR3 contains 14 residues. The ends were cut back, 2 bases at V and 7 bases at J, with 11 bases in the middle. The germline V gene has CDR1 MDHEN and CDR2 SYDVKM. Full variable domain (rest looked up from reference TRBV28 and TRBJ1-4): DVKVTQSSRYLVKRTGEKVFLECVQDMDHENMFWYRQDPGLGLRLIYFSYDVKMKEKGDIPEGYSVSREKKERFSLILESASTNQTSMYLCASSLTTGGEKLFFGSGTQLSVL.

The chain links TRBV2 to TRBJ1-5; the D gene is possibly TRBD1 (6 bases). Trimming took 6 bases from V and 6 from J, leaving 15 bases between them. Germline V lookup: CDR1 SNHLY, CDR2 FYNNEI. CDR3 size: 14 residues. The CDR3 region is CASSPGQGIQPQHF. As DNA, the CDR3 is TGTGCCAGCAGCCCGGGGCAGGGGATTCAGCCCCAGCATTTT.

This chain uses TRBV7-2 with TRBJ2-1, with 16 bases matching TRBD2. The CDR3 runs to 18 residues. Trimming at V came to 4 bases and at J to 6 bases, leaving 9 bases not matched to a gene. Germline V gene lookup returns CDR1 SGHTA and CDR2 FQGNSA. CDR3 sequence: CASSSAGTSGRDTNEQFF. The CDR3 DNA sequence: TGTGCCAGCAGCTCAGCAGGGACTAGCGGGAGGGATACCAATGAGCAGTTCTTC.

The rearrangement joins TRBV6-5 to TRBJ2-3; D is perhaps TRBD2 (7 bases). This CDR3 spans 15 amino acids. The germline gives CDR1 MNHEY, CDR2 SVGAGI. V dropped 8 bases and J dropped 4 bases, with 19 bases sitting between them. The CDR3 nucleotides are TGTGCCAGCGGGGGGGCAGCGGCGGGCGCAGATACGCAGTATTTT. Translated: CASGGAAAGADTQYF.

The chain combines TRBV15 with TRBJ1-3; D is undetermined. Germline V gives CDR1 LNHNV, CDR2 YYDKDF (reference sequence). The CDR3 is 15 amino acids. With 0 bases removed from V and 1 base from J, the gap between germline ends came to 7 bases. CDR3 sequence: CATSRDLGSGNTIYF. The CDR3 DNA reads TGTGCCACCAGCAGAGATTTGGGATCTGGAAACACCATATATTTT. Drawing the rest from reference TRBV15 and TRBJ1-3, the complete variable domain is DAMVIQNPRYQVTQFGKPVTLSCSQTLNHNVMYWYQQKSSQAPKLLFHYYDKDFNNEADTPDNFQSRRPNTSFCFLDIRSPGLGDTAMYLCATSRDLGSGNTIYFGEGSWLTVV.

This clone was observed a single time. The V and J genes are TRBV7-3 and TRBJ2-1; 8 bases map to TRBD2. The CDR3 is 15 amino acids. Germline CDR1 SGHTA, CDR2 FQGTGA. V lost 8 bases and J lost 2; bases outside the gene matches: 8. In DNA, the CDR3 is TGTGCCAGCGCGGGGGGCCCACCTACCTACAATGAGCAGTTCTTC. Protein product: CASAGGPPTYNEQFF.

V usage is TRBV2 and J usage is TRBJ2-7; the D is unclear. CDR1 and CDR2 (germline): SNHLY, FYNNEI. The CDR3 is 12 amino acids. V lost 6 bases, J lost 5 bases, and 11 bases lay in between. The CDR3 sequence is CASRVSVDEQYF. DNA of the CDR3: TGTGCCAGCAGGGTCTCTGTTGACGAGCAGTACTTC.

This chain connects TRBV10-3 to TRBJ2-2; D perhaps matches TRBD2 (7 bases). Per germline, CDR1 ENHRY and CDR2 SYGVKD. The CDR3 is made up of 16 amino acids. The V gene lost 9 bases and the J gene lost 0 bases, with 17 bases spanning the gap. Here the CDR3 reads CAILLGGGPNTGELFF. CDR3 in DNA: TGTGCCATTCTTTTGGGAGGGGGTCCGAACACCGGGGAGCTGTTTTTT.

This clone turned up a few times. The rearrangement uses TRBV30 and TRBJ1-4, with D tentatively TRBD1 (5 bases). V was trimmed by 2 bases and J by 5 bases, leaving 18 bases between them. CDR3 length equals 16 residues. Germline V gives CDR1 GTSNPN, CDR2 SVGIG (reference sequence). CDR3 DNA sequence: TGTGCCTGGAGTACCCGGAGATCGACAGCAAATGAAAAACTGTTTTTT. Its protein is CAWSTRRSTANEKLFF.

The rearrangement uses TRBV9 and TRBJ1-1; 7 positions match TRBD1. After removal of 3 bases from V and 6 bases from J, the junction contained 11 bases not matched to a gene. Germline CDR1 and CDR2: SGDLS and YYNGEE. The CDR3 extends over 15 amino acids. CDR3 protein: CASSAQQGKGAEAFF. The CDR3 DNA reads TGTGCCAGCAGCGCCCAACAGGGGAAAGGAGCTGAAGCTTTCTTT.

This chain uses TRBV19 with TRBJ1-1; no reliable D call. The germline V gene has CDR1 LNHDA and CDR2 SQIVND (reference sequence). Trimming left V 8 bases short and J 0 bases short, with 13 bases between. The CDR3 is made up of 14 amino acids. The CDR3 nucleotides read TGTGCCAGTCGCCAAACAGAGTTGAACACTGAAGCTTTCTTT. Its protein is CASRQTELNTEAFF.

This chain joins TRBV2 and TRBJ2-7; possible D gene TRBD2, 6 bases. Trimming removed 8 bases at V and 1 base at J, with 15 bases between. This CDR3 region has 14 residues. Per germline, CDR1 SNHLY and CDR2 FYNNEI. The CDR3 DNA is TGTGCCAGCTCCTTACGGAGGGATTCCTACGAGCAGTACTTC. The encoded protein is CASSLRRDSYEQYF.

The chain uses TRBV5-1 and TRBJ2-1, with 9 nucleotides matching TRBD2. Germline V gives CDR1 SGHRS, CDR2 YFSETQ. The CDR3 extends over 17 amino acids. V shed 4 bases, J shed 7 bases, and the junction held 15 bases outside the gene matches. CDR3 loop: CASSLAPGLASPNEQFF. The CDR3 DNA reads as TGCGCCAGCAGCCTTGCACCGGGACTAGCTTCCCCTAATGAGCAGTTCTTC. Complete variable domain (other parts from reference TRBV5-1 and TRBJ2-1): KAGVTQTPRYLIKTRGQQVTLSCSPISGHRSVSWYQQTPGQGLQFLFEYFSETQRNKGNFPGRFSGRQFSNSRSEMNVSTLELGDSALYLCASSLAPGLASPNEQFFGPGTRLTVL.

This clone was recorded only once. The CDR3 here is CASSISGRREQYF. As DNA, the CDR3 is TGTGCCAGTAGTATCTCGGGACGGCGGGAGCAGTACTTC. The chain employs TRBV19 and TRBJ2-7; D may be TRBD1 or TRBD2 (5 bases each). Germline V gives CDR1 LNHDA, CDR2 SQIVND (reference sequence). Trimming pared 3 bases from V and 7 bases from J, leaving 13 bases between. The CDR3 is made up of 13 amino acids.

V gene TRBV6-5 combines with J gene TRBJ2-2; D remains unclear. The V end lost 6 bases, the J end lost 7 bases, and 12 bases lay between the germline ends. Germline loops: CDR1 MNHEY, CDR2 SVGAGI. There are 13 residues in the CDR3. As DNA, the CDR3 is TGTGCCAGCAGGGCCCTCGTGGTCGGGGAGCTGTTTTTT. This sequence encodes CASRALVVGELFF.